Listed below are T cell receptor beta chains from one sample, sequenced in a study of post-analysis software for immune sequencing data. MiXCR, run by TCRdb on the PCR reads, gives a single entry per CDR3 protein. The sample contains roughly 700,000 distinct CDR3 sequences, 25% to 30% of which appear only once. Sequenced sample: blood. These receptors came from a girl between 5 and 17 years old with multiple sclerosis. Both conserved end residues are part of each CDR3. The D gene is left open where the match is weak. Size values are once, few and many counts, or a class for expanded clones, and some rows have none.

D gene,clone size,V gene,J gene,CDR3 protein,CDR3 DNA
TRBD1,few,TRBV10-3,TRBJ1-4,CAISKTGTGEEELFF,TGTGCCATCAGTAAGACCGGGACAGGGGAAGAGGAACTGTTTTTT
TRBD2,few,TRBV9,TRBJ2-1,CASSAGEGLADMAQFF,TGTGCCAGCAGCGCCGGGGAGGGACTAGCCGATATGGCGCAGTTCTTC
TRBD1,.,TRBV28,TRBJ1-2,CASSLVEPDRGHGYTF,TGTGCCAGCAGTTTAGTGGAGCCGGACAGGGGGCATGGCTACACCTTC
.,few,TRBV29-1,TRBJ2-1,CSAGGRRFGEQFF,TGCAGCGCTGGAGGAAGGAGGTTTGGTGAGCAGTTCTTC
.,.,TRBV2,TRBJ2-6,CASRSRDLLSGANVLTF,TGTGCCAGTAGAAGCCGGGACCTCCTCTCTGGGGCCAACGTCCTGACTTTC
TRBD2,.,TRBV4-2,TRBJ2-3,CASSQVSGGSTSTDTQYF,TGTGCCAGCAGCCAAGTTAGCGGGGGGTCCACTTCCACAGATACGCAGTATTTT
.,.,TRBV12-3/TRBV12-4,TRBJ1-5,CASSPGLGGHQPQHF,TGTGCCAGCAGTCCAGGGTTGGGGGGCCACCAGCCCCAGCATTTT
.,.,TRBV6-6,TRBJ1-2,CASNEGRLVYGYTF,TGTGCCAGCAATGAGGGACGGCTGGTCTATGGCTACACCTTC
TRBD1,.,TRBV5-1,TRBJ2-5,CASSLRPGQGRQETQYF,TGCGCCAGCAGCCTTAGGCCGGGACAGGGACGACAAGAGACCCAGTACTTC
.,.,TRBV28,TRBJ2-7,CASSFLGGRYEQYF,TGTGCCAGCAGTTTCTTGGGCGGGCGCTACGAGCAGTACTTC